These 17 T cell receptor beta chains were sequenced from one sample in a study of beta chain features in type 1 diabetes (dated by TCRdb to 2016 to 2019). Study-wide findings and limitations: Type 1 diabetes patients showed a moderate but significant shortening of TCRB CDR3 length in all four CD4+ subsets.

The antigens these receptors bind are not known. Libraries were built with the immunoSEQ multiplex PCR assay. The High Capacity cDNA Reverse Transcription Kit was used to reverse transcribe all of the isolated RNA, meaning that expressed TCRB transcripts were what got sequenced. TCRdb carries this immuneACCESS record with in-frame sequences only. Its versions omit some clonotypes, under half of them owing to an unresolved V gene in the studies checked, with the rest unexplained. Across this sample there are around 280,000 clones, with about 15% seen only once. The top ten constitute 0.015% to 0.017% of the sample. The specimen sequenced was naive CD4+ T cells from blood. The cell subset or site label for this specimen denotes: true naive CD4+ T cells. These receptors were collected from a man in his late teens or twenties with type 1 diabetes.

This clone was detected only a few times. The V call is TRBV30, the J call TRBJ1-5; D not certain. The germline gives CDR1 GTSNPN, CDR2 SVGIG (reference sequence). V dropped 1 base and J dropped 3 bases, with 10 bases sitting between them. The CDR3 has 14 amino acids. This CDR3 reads CAWSDSWANQPQHF. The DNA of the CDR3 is TGTGCCTGGAGTGACTCATGGGCCAATCAGCCCCAGCATTTT.

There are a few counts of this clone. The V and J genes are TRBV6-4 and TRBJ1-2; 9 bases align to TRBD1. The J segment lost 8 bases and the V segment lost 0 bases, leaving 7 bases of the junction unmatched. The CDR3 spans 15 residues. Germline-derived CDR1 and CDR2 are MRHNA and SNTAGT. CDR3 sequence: CASSDSRGTGRGYTF. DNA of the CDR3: TGTGCCAGCAGTGACTCTAGAGGGACAGGGCGAGGCTACACCTTC.

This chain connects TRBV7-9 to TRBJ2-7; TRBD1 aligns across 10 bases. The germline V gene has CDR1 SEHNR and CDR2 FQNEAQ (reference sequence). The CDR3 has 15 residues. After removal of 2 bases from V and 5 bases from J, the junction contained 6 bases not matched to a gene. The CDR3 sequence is CASSLFGTGEDEQYF. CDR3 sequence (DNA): TGTGCCAGCAGCTTATTCGGGACAGGGGAGGACGAGCAGTACTTC.

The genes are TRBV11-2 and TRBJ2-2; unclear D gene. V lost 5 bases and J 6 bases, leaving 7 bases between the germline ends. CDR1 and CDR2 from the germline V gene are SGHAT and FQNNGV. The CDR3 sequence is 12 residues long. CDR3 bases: TGTGCCAGCAGCCTCCCTCCCGGGGAGCTGTTTTTT. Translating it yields CASSLPPGELFF.

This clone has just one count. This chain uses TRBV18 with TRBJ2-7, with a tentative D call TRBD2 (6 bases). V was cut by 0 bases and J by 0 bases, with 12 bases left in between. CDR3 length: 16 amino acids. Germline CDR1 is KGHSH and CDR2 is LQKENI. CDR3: CASSPPYASASYEQYF. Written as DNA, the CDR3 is TGTGCCAGCTCACCACCGTACGCTAGCGCCTCCTACGAGCAGTACTTC. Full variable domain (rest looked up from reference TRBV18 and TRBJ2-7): NAGVMQNPRHLVRRRGQEARLRCSPMKGHSHVYWYRQLPEEGLKFMVYLQKENIIDESGMPKERFSAEFPKEGPSILRIQQVVRGDSAAYFCASSPPYASASYEQYFGPGTRLTVT.

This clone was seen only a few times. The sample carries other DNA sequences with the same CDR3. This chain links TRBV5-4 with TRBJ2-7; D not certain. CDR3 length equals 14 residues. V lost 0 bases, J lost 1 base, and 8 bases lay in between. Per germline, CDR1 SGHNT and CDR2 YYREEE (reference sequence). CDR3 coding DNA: TGTGCCAGCAGCTTGGACAGCCGATCCTACGAGCAGTACTTC. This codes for CASSLDSRSYEQYF. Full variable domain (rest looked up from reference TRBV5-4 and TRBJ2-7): ETGVTQSPTHLIKTRGQQVTLRCSSQSGHNTVSWYQQALGQGPQFIFQYYREEENGRGNFPPRFSGLQFPNYSSELNVNALELDDSALYLCASSLDSRSYEQYFGPGTRLTVT.

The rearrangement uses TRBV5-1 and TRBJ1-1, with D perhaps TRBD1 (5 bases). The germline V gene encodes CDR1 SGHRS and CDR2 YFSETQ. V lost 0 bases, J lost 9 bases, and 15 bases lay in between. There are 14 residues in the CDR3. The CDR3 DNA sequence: TGCGCCAGCAGCTTGGCTGGGACTCCGGGAAAAGCTTTCTTT. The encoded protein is CASSLAGTPGKAFF.

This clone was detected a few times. CDR3 loop: CASSLARGQPQHF. CDR3 DNA sequence: TGTGCCAGCAGCTTAGCTAGAGGCCAGCCCCAGCATTTT. The chain combines TRBV7-2 with TRBJ1-5; no firm D call. The CDR3 extends over 13 amino acids. V gave up 0 bases and J gave up 7 bases, with 7 bases separating them. Germline-derived CDR1 and CDR2 are SGHTA and FQGNSA.

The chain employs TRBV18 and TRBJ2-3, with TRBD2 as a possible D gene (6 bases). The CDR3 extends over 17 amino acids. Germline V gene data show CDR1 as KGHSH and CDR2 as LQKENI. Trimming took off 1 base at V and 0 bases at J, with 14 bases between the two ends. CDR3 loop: CASSPLSSGLSTDTQYF. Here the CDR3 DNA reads TGTGCCAGCTCACCACTATCGTCGGGACTGAGCACAGATACGCAGTATTTT.

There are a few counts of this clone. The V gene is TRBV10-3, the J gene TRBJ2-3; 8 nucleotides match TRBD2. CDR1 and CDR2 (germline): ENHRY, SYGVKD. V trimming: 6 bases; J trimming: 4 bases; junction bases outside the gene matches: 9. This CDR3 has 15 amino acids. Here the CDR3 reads CAIRTGLGGADTQYF. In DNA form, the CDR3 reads TGTGCCATCAGGACGGGACTAGGAGGGGCAGATACGCAGTATTTT.

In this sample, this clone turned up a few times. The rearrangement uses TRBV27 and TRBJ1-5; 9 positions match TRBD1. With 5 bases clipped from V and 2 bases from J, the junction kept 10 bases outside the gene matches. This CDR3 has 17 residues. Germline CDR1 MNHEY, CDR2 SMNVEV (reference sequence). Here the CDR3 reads CASSPIGTGKGNQPQHF. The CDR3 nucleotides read TGTGCCAGCAGTCCGATAGGGACAGGGAAGGGCAATCAGCCCCAGCATTTT.

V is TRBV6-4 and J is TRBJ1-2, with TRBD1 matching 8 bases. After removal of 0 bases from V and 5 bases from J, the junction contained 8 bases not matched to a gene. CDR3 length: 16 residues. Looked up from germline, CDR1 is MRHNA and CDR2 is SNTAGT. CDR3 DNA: TGTGCCAGCAGTGACTCCCGAACGGACAGGGAATATGGCTACACCTTC. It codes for CASSDSRTDREYGYTF.

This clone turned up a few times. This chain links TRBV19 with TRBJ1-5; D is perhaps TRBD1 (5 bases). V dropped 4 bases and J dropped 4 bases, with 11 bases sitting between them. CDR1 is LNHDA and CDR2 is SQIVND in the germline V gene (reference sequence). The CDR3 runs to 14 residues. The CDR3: CASSSAGGNQPQHF. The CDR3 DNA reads TGTGCCAGTAGTAGTGCGGGGGGAAATCAGCCCCAGCATTTT. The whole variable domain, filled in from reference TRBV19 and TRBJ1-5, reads DGGITQSPKYLFRKEGQNVTLSCEQNLNHDAMYWYRQDPGQGLRLIYYSQIVNDFQKGDIAEGYSVSREKKESFPLTVTSAQKNPTAFYLCASSSAGGNQPQHFGDGTRLSIL.

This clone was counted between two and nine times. The CDR3 region is CASSVGLAGDVSPDTQYF. The CDR3 nucleotides read TGTGCCAGCAGCGTTGGACTAGCGGGGGACGTTAGTCCAGATACGCAGTATTTT. This chain joins TRBV5-4 and TRBJ2-3, with TRBD2 identical over 13 bases. This CDR3 has 18 residues. Per germline, CDR1 SGHNT and CDR2 YYREEE (reference sequence). V shed 4 bases and J 4 bases; nucleotides not matched to a gene: 12. The full variable domain, in which reference TRBV5-4 and TRBJ2-3 provide the parts outside the CDR3, is ETGVTQSPTHLIKTRGQQVTLRCSSQSGHNTVSWYQQALGQGPQFIFQYYREEENGRGNFPPRFSGLQFPNYSSELNVNALELDDSALYLCASSVGLAGDVSPDTQYFGPGTRLTVL.

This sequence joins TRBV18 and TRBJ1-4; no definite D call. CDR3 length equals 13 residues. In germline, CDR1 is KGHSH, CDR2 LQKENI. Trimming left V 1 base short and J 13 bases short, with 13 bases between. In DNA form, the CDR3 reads TGTGCCAGCTCACCACTACGGGAGAGGCGACTGTTTTTT. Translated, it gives CASSPLRERRLFF. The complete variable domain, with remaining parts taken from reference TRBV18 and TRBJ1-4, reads NAGVMQNPRHLVRRRGQEARLRCSPMKGHSHVYWYRQLPEEGLKFMVYLQKENIIDESGMPKERFSAEFPKEGPSILRIQQVVRGDSAAYFCASSPLRERRLFFGSGTQLSVL.

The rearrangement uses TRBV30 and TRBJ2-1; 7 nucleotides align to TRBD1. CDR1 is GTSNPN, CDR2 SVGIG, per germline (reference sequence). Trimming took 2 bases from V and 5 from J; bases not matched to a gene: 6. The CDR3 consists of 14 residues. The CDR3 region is CAWSLGQVHNEQFF. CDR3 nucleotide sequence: TGTGCCTGGAGTCTCGGACAGGTTCACAATGAGCAGTTCTTC.

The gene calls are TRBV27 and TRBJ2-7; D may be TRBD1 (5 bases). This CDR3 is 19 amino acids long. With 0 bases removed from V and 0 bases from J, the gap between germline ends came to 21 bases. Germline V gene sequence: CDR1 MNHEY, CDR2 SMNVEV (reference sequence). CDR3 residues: CASSLSRRPPRASSYEQYF. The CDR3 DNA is TGTGCCAGCAGTTTATCCCGTCGTCCCCCCAGGGCGAGCTCCTACGAGCAGTACTTC.